Listed below are T cell receptor beta chains from one sample, sequenced in a study of response to subunit inactivated influenza vaccine. MiXCR, applied by TCRdb to the RT-PCR reads, yields one record per CDR3 protein. The data contain hundreds of thousands of distinct CDR3 sequences, around 11% of them seen just once; the ten biggest clones take up about 11%. In addition, the sample was reused for a study of T cells expressing NK-cell markers.

The source was PBMCs from blood, collected on the day of vaccination. The receptors here all came from a man aged 45 to 65 who received an inactivated influenza vaccine. CDR3s include the opening cysteine and the closing phenylalanine or tryptophan. A D gene is named only where the DNA matches it firmly. Rows may omit the clone size; those that give it use once, few, many or a size class.

TRBV24-1	many	TRBD1	TRBJ2-3	CATSSRGLGTDTQYF	TGTGCCACCAGTTCCAGGGGGCTCGGCACAGATACGCAGTATTTT
TRBV7-2	medium-sized	.	TRBJ2-2	CASISDTGELFF	TGTGCCAGCATCAGCGACACCGGGGAGCTGTTTTTT
TRBV20-1	few	.	TRBJ2-7	CSAKPPSWYEQYF	TGCAGTGCTAAACCTCCTTCCTGGTACGAGCAGTACTTC
TRBV12-3/TRBV12-4	few	.	TRBJ2-5	CASSQFTGTGETQYF	TGTGCCAGCAGCCAATTCACAGGGACGGGGGAGACCCAGTACTTC
TRBV15	.	TRBD2	TRBJ2-7	CATSRELADSYEQYF	TGTGCCACCAGCAGAGAACTAGCGGACAGCTACGAGCAGTACTTC
TRBV29-1	.	.	TRBJ2-7	CSVKEVGEEQYF	TGCAGCGTGAAAGAGGTGGGAGAGGAGCAGTACTTC
TRBV7-9	few	.	TRBJ2-5	CASSLEGASEETQYF	TGTGCCAGCAGCTTAGAGGGGGCTAGCGAAGAGACCCAGTACTTC
TRBV7-3	.	.	TRBJ2-3	CASSPLGGKTDTQYF	TGTGCCAGCAGCCCCCTCGGCGGGAAGACAGATACGCAGTATTTT
TRBV20-1	.	.	TRBJ2-7	CSARDLSSEQYF	TGCAGTGCTAGAGATCTGAGCAGCGAGCAGTACTTC
TRBV12-3/TRBV12-4	.	.	TRBJ1-2	CASSLEQRGYTF	TGTGCCAGCAGTTTAGAACAGAGGGGCTACACCTTC
TRBV11-1	many	TRBD1	TRBJ2-1	CASSLEGQLNEQFF	TGTGCCAGCAGCTTAGAGGGACAGCTCAATGAGCAGTTCTTC
TRBV29-1	few	TRBD2	TRBJ2-1	CSVESSGYNEQFF	TGCAGCGTTGAATCTAGCGGCTACAATGAGCAGTTCTTC
TRBV27	.	TRBD1	TRBJ1-1	CASSLDRINTEAFF	TGTGCCAGCAGTCTGGACAGGATAAACACTGAAGCTTTCTTT
TRBV5-6	few	.	TRBJ2-7	CASSLERVLDEQYF	TGTGCCAGCAGCTTGGAAAGGGTATTGGACGAGCAGTACTTC
TRBV28	once	TRBD2	TRBJ2-7	CATLGAGGPNEQYF	TGTGCCACCCTGGGAGCGGGGGGCCCGAATGAGCAGTACTTC
TRBV6-1	.	.	TRBJ1-1	CASSGGDTSLSEAFF	TGTGCCAGCAGTGGGGGGGACACCAGTCTCTCTGAAGCTTTCTTT
TRBV27	few	TRBD2	TRBJ2-1	CATRSGSEQFF	TGTGCCACCAGAAGCGGGAGTGAGCAGTTCTTC
TRBV3-1	.	.	TRBJ1-5	CASSQDIPGRSNQPQHF	TGTGCCAGCAGCCAAGATATTCCGGGTCGGAGCAATCAGCCCCAGCATTTT
TRBV20-1	few	TRBD2	TRBJ2-1	CSARDASGEFYNEQFF	TGCAGTGCTAGAGATGCCAGCGGGGAATTCTACAATGAGCAGTTCTTC
TRBV6-5	.	.	TRBJ2-1	CASSHRFNGDEQFF	TGTGCCAGCAGTCACAGATTTAATGGCGATGAGCAGTTCTTC
TRBV20-1	.	TRBD2	TRBJ2-7	CSAPRIPGTSGGAYEQYF	TGCAGTGCTCCTCGCATACCCGGGACTAGCGGGGGAGCCTACGAGCAGTACTTC
TRBV29-1	few	TRBD1	TRBJ1-1	CSARGTGATEAFF	TGCAGCGCTAGAGGGACAGGGGCCACTGAAGCTTTCTTT